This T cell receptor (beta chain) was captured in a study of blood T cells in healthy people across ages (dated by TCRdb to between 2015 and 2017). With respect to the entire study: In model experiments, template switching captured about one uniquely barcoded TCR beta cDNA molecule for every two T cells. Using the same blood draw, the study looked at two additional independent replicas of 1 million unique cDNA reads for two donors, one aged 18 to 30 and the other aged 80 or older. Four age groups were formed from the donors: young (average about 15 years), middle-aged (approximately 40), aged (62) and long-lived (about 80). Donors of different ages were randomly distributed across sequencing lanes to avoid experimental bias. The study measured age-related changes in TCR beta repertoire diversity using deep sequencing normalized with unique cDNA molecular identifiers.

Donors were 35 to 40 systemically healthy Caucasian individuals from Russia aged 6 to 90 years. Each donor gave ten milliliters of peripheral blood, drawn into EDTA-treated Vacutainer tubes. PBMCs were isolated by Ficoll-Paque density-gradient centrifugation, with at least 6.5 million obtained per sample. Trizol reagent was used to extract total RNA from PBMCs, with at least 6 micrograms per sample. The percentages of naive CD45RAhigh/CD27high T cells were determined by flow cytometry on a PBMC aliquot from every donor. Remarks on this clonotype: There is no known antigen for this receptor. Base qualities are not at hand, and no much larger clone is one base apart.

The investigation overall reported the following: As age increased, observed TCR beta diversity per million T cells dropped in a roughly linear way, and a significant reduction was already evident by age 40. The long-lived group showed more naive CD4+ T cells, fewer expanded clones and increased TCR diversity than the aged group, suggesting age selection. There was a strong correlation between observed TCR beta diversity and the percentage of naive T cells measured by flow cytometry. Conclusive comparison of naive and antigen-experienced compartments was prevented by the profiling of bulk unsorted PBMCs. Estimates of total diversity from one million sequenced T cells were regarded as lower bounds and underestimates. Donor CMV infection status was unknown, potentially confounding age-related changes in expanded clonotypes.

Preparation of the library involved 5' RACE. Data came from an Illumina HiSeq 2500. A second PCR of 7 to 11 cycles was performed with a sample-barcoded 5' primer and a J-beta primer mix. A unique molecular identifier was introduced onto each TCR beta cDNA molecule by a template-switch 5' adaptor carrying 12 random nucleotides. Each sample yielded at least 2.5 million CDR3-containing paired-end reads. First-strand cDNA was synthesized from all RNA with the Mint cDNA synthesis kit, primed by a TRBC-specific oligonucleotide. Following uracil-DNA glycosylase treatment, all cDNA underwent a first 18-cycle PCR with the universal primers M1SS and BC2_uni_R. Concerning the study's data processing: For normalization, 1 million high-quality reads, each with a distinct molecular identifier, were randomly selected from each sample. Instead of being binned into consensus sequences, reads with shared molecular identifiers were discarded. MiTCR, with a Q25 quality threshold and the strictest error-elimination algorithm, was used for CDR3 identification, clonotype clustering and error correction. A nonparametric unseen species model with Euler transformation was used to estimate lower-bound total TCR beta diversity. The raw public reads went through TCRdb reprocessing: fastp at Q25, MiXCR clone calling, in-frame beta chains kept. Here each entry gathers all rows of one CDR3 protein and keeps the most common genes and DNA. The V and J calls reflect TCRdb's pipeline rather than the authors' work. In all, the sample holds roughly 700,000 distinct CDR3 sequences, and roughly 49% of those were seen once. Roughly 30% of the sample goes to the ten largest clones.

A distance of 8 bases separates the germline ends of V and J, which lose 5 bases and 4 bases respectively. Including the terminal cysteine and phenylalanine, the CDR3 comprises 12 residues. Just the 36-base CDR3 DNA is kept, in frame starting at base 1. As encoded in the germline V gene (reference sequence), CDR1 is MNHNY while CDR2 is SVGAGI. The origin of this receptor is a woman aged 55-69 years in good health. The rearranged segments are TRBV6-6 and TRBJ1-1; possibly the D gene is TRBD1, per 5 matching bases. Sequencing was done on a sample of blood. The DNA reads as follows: TGTGCCAGCAGTGGGACGTCCACTGAAGCTTTCTTT. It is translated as CASSGTSTEAFF.